The present TCR beta chain was sequenced within a study of T cell changes during pregnancy in multiple sclerosis. TCRdb's copy holds only in-frame clones and misses some; the assay was immunoSEQ multiplex PCR. The data show about 59,000 clones, with 92% seen just once and less than 3.5% held by the top ten. The source of this sequence is a female donor in good health, enrolled as a control in a pregnancy study. Sequences were derived from peripheral blood, sampled in the third trimester of pregnancy.

The CDR3 sequence is CASSLGASWGEQYF. CDR3 DNA sequence: TGTGCCAGCAGCTTAGGGGCTAGCTGGGGCGAGCAGTACTTC. The chain recombines TRBV7-9 with TRBJ2-7, with a tentative D call TRBD2 (5 bases). Between the trimmed V and J ends, which lost 1 base and 6 bases, there was a span of 13 bases. The CDR3 extends over 14 amino acids. Germline values: CDR1 SEHNR, CDR2 FQNEAQ (reference sequence).